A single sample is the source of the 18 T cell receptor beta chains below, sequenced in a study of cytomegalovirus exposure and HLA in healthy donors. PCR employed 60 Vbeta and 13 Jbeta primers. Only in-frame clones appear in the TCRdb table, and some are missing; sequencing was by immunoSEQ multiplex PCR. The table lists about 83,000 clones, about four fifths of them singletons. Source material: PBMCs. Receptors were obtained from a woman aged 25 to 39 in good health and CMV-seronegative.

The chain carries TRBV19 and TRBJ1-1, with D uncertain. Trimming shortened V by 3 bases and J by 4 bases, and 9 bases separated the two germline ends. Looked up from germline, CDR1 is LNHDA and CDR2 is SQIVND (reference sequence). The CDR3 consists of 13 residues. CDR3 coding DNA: TGTGCCAGTAGTATGACGGGGTTCACTGAAGCTTTCTTT. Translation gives CASSMTGFTEAFF. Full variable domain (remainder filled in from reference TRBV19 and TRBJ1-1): DGGITQSPKYLFRKEGQNVTLSCEQNLNHDAMYWYRQDPGQGLRLIYYSQIVNDFQKGDIAEGYSVSREKKESFPLTVTSAQKNPTAFYLCASSMTGFTEAFFGQGTRLTVV.

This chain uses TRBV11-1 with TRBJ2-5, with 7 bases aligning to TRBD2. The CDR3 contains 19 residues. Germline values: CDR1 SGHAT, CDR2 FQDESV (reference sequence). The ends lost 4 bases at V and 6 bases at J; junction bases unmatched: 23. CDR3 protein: CASSSSGSGAGVPLKTQYF. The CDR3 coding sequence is TGTGCCAGCAGCTCAAGCGGATCGGGTGCGGGAGTTCCCCTCAAGACCCAGTACTTC.

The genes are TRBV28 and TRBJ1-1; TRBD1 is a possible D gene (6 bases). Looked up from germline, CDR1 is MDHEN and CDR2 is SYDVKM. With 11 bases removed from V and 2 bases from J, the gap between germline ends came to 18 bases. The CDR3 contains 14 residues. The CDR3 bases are TGTGCCGCAGGGGAACTCAGCCCCAACACTGAAGCTTTCTTT. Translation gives CAAGELSPNTEAFF. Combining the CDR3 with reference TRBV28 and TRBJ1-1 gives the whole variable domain DVKVTQSSRYLVKRTGEKVFLECVQDMDHENMFWYRQDPGLGLRLIYFSYDVKMKEKGDIPEGYSVSREKKERFSLILESASTNQTSMYLCAAGELSPNTEAFFGQGTRLTVV.

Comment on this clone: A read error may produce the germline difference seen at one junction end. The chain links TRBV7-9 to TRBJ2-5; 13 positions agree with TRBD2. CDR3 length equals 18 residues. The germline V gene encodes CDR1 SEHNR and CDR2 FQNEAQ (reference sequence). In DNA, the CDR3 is TGTGCCGGCAGCTTAGGGCCCGGGACTAGCGGGATGAAAGAGACCCAGTACTTC. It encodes CAGSLGPGTSGMKETQYF.

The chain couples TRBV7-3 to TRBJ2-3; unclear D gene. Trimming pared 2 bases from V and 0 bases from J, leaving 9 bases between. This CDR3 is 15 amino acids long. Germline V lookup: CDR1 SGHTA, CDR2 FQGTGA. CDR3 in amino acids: CASSLVGASTDTQYF. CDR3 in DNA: TGTGCCAGCAGCTTAGTGGGCGCTAGCACAGATACGCAGTATTTT.

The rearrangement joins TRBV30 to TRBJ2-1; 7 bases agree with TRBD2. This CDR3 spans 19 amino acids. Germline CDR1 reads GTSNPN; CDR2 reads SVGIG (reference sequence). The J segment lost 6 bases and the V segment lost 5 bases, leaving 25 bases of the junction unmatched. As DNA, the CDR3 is TGTGCCTGGTCCTCCATCTCCCCGAAGGGACTACGGGGTGTCAATGAGCAGTTCTTC. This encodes CAWSSISPKGLRGVNEQFF.

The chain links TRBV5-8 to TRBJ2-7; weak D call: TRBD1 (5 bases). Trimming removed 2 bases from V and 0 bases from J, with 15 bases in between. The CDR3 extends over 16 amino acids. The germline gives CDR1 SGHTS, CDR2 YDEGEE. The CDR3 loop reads CASSLGAVISSYEQYF. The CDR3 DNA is TGTGCCAGCAGCTTAGGGGCGGTGATAAGCTCCTACGAGCAGTACTTC. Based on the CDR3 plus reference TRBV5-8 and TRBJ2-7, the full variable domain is EAGVTQSPTHLIKTRGQQATLRCSPISGHTSVYWYQQALGLGLQFLLWYDEGEERNRGNFPPRFSGRQFPNYSSELNVNALELEDSALYLCASSLGAVISSYEQYFGPGTRLTVT.

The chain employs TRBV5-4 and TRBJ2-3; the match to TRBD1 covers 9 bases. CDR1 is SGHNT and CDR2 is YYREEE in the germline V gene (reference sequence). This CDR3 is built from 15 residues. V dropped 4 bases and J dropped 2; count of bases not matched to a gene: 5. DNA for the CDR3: TGTGCCAGCAGCCCCGACAGGGGGAACACAGATACGCAGTATTTT. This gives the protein CASSPDRGNTDTQYF.

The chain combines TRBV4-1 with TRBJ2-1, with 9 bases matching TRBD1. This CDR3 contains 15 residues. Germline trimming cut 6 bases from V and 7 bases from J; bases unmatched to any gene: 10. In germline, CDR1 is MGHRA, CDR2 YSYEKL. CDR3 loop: CASRPGQGGPNEQFF. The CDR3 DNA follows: TGCGCCAGCAGACCGGGACAGGGAGGGCCTAATGAGCAGTTCTTC.

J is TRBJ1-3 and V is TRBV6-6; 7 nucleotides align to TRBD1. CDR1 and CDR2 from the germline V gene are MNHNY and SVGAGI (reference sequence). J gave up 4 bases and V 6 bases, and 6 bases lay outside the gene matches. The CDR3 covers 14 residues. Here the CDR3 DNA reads TGTGCCAGCAGCGAAGGGGGACAGGGAAACACCATATATTTT. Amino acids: CASSEGGQGNTIYF.

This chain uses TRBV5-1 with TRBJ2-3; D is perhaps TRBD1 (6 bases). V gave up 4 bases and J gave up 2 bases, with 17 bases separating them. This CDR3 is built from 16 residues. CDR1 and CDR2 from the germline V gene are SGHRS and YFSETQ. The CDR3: CASSPGAQAFTDTQYF. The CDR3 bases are TGCGCCAGCAGCCCAGGGGCACAGGCCTTCACAGATACGCAGTATTTT.

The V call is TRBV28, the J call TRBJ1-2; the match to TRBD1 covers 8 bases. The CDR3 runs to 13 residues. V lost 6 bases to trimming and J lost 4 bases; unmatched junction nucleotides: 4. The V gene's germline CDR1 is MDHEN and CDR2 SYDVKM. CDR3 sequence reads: CASRQDRGYGYTF. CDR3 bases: TGTGCCAGCAGACAAGACAGGGGCTATGGCTACACCTTC.

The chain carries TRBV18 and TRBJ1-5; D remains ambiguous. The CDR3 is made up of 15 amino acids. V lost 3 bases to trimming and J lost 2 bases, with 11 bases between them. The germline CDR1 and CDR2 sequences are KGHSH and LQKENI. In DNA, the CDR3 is TGTGCCAGCTCACCGGTACCCGGTCGCAATCAGCCCCAGCATTTT. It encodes CASSPVPGRNQPQHF. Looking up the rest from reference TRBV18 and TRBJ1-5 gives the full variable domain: NAGVMQNPRHLVRRRGQEARLRCSPMKGHSHVYWYRQLPEEGLKFMVYLQKENIIDESGMPKERFSAEFPKEGPSILRIQQVVRGDSAAYFCASSPVPGRNQPQHFGDGTRLSIL.

CDR3 amino acids: CASSQTGPGETQYF. The CDR3 nucleotides read TGTGCCAGCAGCCAAACAGGGCCGGGAGAGACCCAGTACTTC. This chain links TRBV7-3 with TRBJ2-5; a possible D gene is TRBD1 (6 bases). The CDR3 consists of 14 residues. V was pared by 5 bases and J by 4 bases, with 14 bases between. CDR1 SGHTA and CDR2 FQGTGA come from the germline V gene.

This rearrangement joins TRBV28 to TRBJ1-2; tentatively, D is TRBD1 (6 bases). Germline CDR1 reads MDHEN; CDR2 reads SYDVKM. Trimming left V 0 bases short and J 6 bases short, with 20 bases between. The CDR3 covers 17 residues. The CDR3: CASSLWWPRGDDDGYTF. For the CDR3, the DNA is TGTGCCAGCAGTTTATGGTGGCCCAGGGGAGATGATGATGGCTACACCTTC.

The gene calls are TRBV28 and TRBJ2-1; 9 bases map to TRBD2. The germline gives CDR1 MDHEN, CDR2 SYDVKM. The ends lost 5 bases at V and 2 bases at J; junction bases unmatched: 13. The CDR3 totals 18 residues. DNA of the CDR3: TGTGCCAGCAGTCCCAGGGTTAGCGGGAGTGGGGCCTACAATGAGCAGTTCTTC. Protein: CASSPRVSGSGAYNEQFF.

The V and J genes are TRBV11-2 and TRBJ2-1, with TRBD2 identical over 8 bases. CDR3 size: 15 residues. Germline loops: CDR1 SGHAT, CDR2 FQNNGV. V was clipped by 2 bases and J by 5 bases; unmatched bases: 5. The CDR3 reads CASSLIQRENNEQFF. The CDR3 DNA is TGTGCCAGCAGCTTAATCCAGCGGGAGAACAATGAGCAGTTCTTC. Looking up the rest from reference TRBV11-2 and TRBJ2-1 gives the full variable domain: EAGVAQSPRYKIIEKRQSVAFWCNPISGHATLYWYQQILGQGPKLLIQFQNNGVVDDSQLPKDRFSAERLKGVDSTLKIQPAKLEDSAVYLCASSLIQRENNEQFFGPGTRLTVL.

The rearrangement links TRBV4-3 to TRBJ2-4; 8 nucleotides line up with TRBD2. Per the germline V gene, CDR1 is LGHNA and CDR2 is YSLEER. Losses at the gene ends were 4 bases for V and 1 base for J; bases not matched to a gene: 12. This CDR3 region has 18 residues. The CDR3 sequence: CASSPSGGDRGAKNIQYF. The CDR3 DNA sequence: TGCGCCAGCAGCCCCTCGGGGGGGGACCGCGGGGCCAAAAACATTCAGTACTTC.